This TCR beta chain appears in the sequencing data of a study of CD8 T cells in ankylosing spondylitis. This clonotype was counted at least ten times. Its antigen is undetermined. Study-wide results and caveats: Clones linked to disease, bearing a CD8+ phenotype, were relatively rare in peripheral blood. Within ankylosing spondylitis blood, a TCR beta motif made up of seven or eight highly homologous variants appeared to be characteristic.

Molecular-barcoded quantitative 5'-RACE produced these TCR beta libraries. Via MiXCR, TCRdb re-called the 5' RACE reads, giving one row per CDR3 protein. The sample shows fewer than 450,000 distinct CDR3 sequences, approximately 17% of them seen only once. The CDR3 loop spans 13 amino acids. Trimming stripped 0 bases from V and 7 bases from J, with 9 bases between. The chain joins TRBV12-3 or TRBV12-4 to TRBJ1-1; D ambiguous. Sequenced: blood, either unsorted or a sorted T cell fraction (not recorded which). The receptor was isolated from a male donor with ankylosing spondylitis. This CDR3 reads CASSLAGKGEAFF. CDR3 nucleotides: TGTGCCAGCAGTTTAGCGGGGAAGGGTGAAGCTTTCTTT.